This TCR beta chain is from a study of shared clonotypes between healthy human individuals. Germline V gene lookup returns CDR1 WNHNN and CDR2 SYGVQD (reference sequence). This CDR3 spans 13 amino acids. J lost 6 bases, V lost 10 bases, and 10 bases had no gene match. Sequenced by immunoSEQ multiplex PCR; TCRdb stores in-frame clones only, minus some. The top ten clones hold 10% to 15% of a sample with fewer than 650,000 clones, 76% of them seen once. Concerning this clone itself: The antigen remains unidentified.

Study results and limitations: The genetic and exposure-history diversity represented was limited by few donors.

All donors qualified as healthy HIV-negative adults and had experienced no recent acute infections or vaccinations. The chain carries TRBV10-1 and TRBJ2-7; the match to TRBD2 covers 9 bases. Sequences were obtained from PBMCs. The TCR was taken from a woman aged 40 to 49 in good health. Some clones in this sample may be carry-over from other donors' samples. The CDR3 nucleotides read TGCGCCACCTCGCCTAGCGGGACAACCGAGCAGTACTTC. This encodes CATSPSGTTEQYF.